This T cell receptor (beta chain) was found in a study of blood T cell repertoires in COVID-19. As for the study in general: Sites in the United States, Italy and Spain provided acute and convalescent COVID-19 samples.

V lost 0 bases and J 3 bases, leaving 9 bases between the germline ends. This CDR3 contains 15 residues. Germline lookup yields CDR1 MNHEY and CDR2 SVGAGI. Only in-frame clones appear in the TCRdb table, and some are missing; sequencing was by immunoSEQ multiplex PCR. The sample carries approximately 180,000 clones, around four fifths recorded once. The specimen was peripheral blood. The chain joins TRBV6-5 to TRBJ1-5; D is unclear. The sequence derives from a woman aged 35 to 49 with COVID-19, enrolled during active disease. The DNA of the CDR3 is TGTGCCAGCAGTTACTCCCGGGAGCCCAATCAGCCCCAGCATTTT. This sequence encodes CASSYSREPNQPQHF.